This T cell receptor (beta chain) was observed in a study of Ad26.COV2.S vaccination and SARS-CoV-2 variants. The treatment here: about 20 received Ad26.COV2.S at low or high dose, single or two shots; 5 received placebo; per-sample allocation not given. Specimen acquisition occurred on day 63 following the initial vaccine or placebo injection. The CDR3 covers 12 residues. In germline, CDR1 is SGHDN, CDR2 FVKESK. The V end lost 5 bases, the J end lost 8 bases, and 12 bases lay between the germline ends. Clones were read by immunoSEQ multiplex PCR, and TCRdb kept only the in-frame ones, dropping some. The repertoire holds about 320,000 clones, with around 90% as singletons.

This TCR was recovered from a person between 18 and 65 years old who received the Ad26.COV2.S COVID-19 vaccine or a placebo. V is TRBV14 and J is TRBJ1-2; no reliable D call. This sample comprised peripheral blood, obtained in a trial of Ad26.COV2.S vaccine versus placebo. The chain's CDR3 is CASSFGEGGYTF. The CDR3 DNA follows: TGTGCCAGCAGCTTTGGGGAGGGAGGCTACACCTTC.